The T cell receptor (beta chain) described here comes from a study of T cells in tuberculosis. Described time point: new active TB diagnosis, blood taken before or within 7 days of starting treatment. TCRdb keeps only in-frame clones here, not all; method: immunoSEQ multiplex PCR. The repertoire holds 30,000 to 40,000 clones, with roughly 95% as singletons. This CDR3 comprises 12 residues. CDR1 and CDR2 (germline): KGHSH, LQKENI. With 6 bases removed from V and 8 bases from J, the gap between germline ends came to 13 bases. This clone has only one observation. This chain links TRBV18 with TRBJ1-2, with D unresolved. The sequence was obtained from an adult with tuberculosis. The sequenced sample was PBMCs, obtained at tuberculosis diagnosis. The CDR3 DNA reads as TGTGCCAGCTCTCGTCAGGTTGAGGGCTACACCTTC. Its protein product is CASSRQVEGYTF. The full variable domain, in which reference TRBV18 and TRBJ1-2 provide the parts outside the CDR3, is NAGVMQNPRHLVRRRGQEARLRCSPMKGHSHVYWYRQLPEEGLKFMVYLQKENIIDESGMPKERFSAEFPKEGPSILRIQQVVRGDSAAYFCASSRQVEGYTFGSGTRLTVV.